This TCR beta chain was documented in a study of Graves' ophthalmopathy and Graves' hyperthyroidism. This CDR3 comprises 15 residues. V lost 6 bases to trimming and J lost 4 bases, with 18 bases between them. Germline V gene lookup returns CDR1 MNHEY and CDR2 SVGAGI. This clonotype was detected ten times or more. RNA transcripts were the source from which TCR beta CDR3 regions were amplified. HTBI primers served in a first-round RT-PCR, which a second-round multiplex PCR followed. TCRdb reprocessed the multiplex PCR reads with MiXCR, giving one entry per CDR3 protein. Here the sample spans hundreds of thousands of distinct CDR3 sequences, around 21% being singletons.

The rearrangement joins TRBV6-5 to TRBJ1-2, with a weak D call TRBD1 (5 bases). The sequenced sample was peripheral blood. This clonotype was obtained from a woman aged 18 to 35 with stable Graves' hyperthyroidism. The CDR3 is CASRPGTEGFYGYTF. CDR3 nucleotides: TGTGCCAGCAGGCCCGGGACCGAAGGCTTCTATGGCTACACCTTC.